Sequencing of this T cell receptor (beta chain) was carried out in a study of blood T cell repertoires in COVID-19. TCRdb's table, derived via immunoSEQ multiplex PCR, lists solely in-frame clones and lacks some. The data contain 200,000 or so clones, approximately 91% of them seen just once; the ten biggest clones take up about 6.6%. The CDR3 sequence is 14 residues long. Per germline, CDR1 LGHNA and CDR2 YSLEER. With 4 bases removed from V and 6 bases from J, the gap between germline ends came to 13 bases. The source is a woman aged 40 to 55 who had recovered from COVID-19. Sequencing was carried out using peripheral blood. The chain carries TRBV4-3 and TRBJ2-1, with a possible D match to TRBD2 (6 bases). CDR3 loop: CASSPSFGGNEQFF. In DNA, the CDR3 is TGCGCCAGCAGCCCTTCCTTCGGGGGCAATGAGCAGTTCTTC.